This T cell receptor (beta chain) was identified in a study of cytotoxic CD8 clonotypes in ibrutinib-treated CLL. Study information: Patients gave response samples after a median around eleven months of treatment, range 6 to 36.

Assay: immunoSEQ multiplex PCR; the TCRdb copy retains only in-frame clones and omits some. The sample lists fewer than 30,000 clones, roughly 69% occurring once. Worth noting for this clone: No antigen is known for it.

General study findings and limits: Clonality measured at baseline exceeded age-matched healthy donors, tracking circulating CD8+ T-cell counts.

The CDR3 is 11 residues long. From germline, CDR1 is SGHNT and CDR2 YENEEA. This specimen was PBMCs, taken at disease progression, from a patient treated with ibrutinib. This clonotype was obtained from a human donor with chronic lymphocytic leukemia. This rearrangement joins TRBV11-3 to TRBJ2-5; possible D gene TRBD1, 6 bases. CDR3 DNA sequence: TGTGCGAGCGCCAGGGGTGAGACCCAGTACTTC. It translates to CASARGETQYF.